This T cell receptor beta chain stems from a study of OX40 agonist ivuxolimab in advanced cancers. Some clones are missing from TCRdb's copy, which holds only in-frame ones; the method was immunoSEQ multiplex PCR. The top ten clones hold 0.76% of a sample with 55,000 to 65,000 clones, 75% to 90% of them seen once. Autoimmune disease history or systemic immunosuppression barred patients. A word on this clone: Antigen unknown.

Study-level points and caveats: At 0.1 to 3.0 mg/kg and by week 6, CD4+ and CD8+ T cells in the blood had expanded clonally.

The CDR3 extends over 15 amino acids. The V gene's germline CDR1 is WSHSY and CDR2 SAAADI. Trimming pared 6 bases from V and 6 bases from J, leaving 17 bases between. The rearrangement joins TRBV10-2 to TRBJ2-2; a weak D match, TRBD2 (6 bases). The sequenced sample was CD4+ or CD8+ T cells sorted from blood, obtained in a trial of the OX40 agonist ivuxolimab. This TCR came from an adult with an advanced solid tumor such as melanoma, head and neck, liver or kidney cancer. DNA of the CDR3: TGCGCCAGCAGATTGGAGGGAGTCGGGGCCGGGGAGCTGTTTTTT. The encoded protein is CASRLEGVGAGELFF.